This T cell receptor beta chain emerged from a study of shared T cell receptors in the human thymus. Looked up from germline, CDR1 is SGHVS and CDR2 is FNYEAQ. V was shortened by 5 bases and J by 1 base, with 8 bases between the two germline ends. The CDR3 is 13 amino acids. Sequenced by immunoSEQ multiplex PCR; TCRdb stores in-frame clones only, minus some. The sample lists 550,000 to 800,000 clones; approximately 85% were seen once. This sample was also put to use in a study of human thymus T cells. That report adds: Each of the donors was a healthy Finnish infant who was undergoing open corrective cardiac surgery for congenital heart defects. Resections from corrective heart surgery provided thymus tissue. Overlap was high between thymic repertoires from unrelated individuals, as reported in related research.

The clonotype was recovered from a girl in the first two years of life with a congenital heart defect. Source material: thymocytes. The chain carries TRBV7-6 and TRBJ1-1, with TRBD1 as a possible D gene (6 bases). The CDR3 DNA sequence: TGTGCCAGCAGCAAGGACAGGAACACTGAAGCTTTCTTT. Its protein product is CASSKDRNTEAFF.